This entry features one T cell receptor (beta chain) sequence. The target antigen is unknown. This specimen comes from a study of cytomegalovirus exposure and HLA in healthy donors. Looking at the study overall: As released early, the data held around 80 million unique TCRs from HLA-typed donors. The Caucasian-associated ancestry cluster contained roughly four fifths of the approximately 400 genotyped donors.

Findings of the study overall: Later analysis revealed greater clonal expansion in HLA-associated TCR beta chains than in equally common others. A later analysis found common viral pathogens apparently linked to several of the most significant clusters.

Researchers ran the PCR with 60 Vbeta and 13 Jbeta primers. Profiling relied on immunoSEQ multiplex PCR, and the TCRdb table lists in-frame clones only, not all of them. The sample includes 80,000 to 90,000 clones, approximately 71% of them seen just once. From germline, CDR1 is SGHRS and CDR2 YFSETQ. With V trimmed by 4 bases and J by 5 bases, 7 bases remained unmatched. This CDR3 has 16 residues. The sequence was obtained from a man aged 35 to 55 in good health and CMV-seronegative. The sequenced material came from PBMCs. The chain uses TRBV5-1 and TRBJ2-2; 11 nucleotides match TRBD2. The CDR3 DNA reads TGCGCCAGCAGCGCCCGACTAGCGGGATTAACCGGGGAGCTGTTTTTT. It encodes CASSARLAGLTGELFF.